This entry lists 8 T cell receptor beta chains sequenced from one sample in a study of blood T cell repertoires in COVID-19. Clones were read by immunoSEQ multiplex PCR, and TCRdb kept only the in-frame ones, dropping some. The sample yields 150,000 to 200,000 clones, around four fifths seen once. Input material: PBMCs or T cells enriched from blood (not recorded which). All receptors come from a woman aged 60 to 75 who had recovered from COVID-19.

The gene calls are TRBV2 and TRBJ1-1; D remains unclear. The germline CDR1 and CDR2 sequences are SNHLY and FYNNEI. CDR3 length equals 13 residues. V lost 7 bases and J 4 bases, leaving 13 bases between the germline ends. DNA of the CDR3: TGTGCCAGCAAGGAACAGCCTCGCACTGAAGCTTTCTTT. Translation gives CASKEQPRTEAFF.

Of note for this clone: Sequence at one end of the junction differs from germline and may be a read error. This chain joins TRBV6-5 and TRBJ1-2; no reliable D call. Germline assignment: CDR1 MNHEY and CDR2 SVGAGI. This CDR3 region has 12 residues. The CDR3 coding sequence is TGTGCCAGCAGTGACTCGCGCTATGGCTACACCTTC. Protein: CASSDSRYGYTF.

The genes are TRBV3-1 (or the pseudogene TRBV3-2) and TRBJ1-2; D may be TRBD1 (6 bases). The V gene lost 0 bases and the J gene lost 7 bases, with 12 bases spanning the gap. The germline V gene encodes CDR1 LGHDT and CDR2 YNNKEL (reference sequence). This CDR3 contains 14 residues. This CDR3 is CASSQDELGAGYTF. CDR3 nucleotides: TGTGCCAGCAGCCAAGATGAATTGGGGGCTGGCTACACCTTC.

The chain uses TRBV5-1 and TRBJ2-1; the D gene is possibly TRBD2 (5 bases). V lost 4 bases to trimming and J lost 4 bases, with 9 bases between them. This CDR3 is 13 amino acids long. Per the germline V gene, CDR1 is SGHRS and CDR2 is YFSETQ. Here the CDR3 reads CASSHGGYNEQFF. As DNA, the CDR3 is TGCGCCAGCAGCCATGGAGGTTACAATGAGCAGTTCTTC.

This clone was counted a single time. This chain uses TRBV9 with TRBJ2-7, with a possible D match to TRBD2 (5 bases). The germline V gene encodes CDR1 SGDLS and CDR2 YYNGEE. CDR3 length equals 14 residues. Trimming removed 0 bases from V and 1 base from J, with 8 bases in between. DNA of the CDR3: TGTGCCAGCAGCGTAGGCGAGGGATCCTACGAGCAGTACTTC. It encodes CASSVGEGSYEQYF.

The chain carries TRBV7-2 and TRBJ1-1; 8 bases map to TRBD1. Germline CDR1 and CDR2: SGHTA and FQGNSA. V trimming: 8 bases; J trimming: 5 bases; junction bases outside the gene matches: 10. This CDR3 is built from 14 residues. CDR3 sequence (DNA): TGTGCCAGCGGTTTATCCAGGGGGCAAACTGAAGCTTTCTTT. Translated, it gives CASGLSRGQTEAFF.

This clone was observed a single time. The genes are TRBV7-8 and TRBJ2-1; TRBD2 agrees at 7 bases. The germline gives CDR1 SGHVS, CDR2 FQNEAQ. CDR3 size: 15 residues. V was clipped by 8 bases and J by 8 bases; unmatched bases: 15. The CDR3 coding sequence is TGTGCCAGCCAGGACCAGGGTGTGGGAGGGGATGAGCAGTTCTTC. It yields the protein CASQDQGVGGDEQFF.

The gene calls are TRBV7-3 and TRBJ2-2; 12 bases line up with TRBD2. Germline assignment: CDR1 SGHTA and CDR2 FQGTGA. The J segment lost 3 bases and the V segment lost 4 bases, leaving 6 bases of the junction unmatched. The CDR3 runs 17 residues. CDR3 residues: CASSSSGLAGYTGELFF. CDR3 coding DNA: TGTGCCAGCAGCTCTTCGGGACTAGCGGGTTACACCGGGGAGCTGTTTTTT.